The clone carrying this T cell receptor (beta chain) has a handful of counts. Its matching antigen is unknown. This CDR3 region has 13 residues. Germline V gene data show CDR1 as SQVTM and CDR2 as ANQGSEA. J was trimmed by 2 bases and V by 6 bases; bases with no gene match: 5. The entire patient cohort was treatment-naive prior to thyroid surgery. From the PCR reads, TCRdb re-called clones with MiXCR. The sample shows some 38,000 clones, approximately 19% of them seen only once. The entry originates in a study of metastatic and nonmetastatic thyroid tumors. Study-wide findings and caveats: Patients with malignant thyroid tumors reportedly had significantly higher TCR beta diversity than those with benign nodules, in blood and tumor.

The clonotype originates from a female donor with papillary thyroid cancer or a benign thyroid nodule (not recorded which). Some clones in this sample may be carry-over from other donors' samples. The chain couples TRBV29-1 to TRBJ2-7, with TRBD1 identical over 9 bases. The source material was blood. CDR3 loop: CSVPGQGAYEQYF. The DNA of the CDR3 is TGCAGCGTACCGGGACAGGGAGCCTACGAGCAGTACTTC.